The entry below gives a single T cell receptor (beta chain) sequence along with its context. These data belong to a study of blood T cell repertoires in COVID-19. Across the study: Researchers got acute and convalescent COVID-19 samples from the United States, Italy and Spain.

Participants spanned ages about 18 to 89 years and resided in 20 to 30 US areas. Someone with COVID-19 had been met by exposed participants within 2 weeks before study entry. Assay: immunoSEQ multiplex PCR; the TCRdb copy retains only in-frame clones and omits some. This sample has roughly 250,000 clones; about four fifths occur once, and the top ten carry 3.6%. The CDR3 spans 12 residues. CDR1 and CDR2 (germline): SGDLS, YYNGEE. V was pared by 7 bases and J by 1 base, with 7 bases between. This sequence joins TRBV9 and TRBJ2-3; D gene ambiguous. This receptor was obtained from a woman aged 40 to 50 who had been exposed to COVID-19. The specimen sequenced was PBMCs or T cells enriched from blood (not recorded which). CDR3 DNA: TGTGCCAGCGGTACAGGCACAGATACGCAGTATTTT. It encodes CASGTGTDTQYF.